This TCR beta chain was sequenced for a study of CD8+CD57+ T cells in acquired aplastic anemia. Overall study context: DNA recovered from sorted CD4+ and CD8+ cells had a mean of about 3 ug.

The germline V gene has CDR1 SGHTS and CDR2 YDEGEE. This CDR3 comprises 14 residues. Trimming took 0 bases from V and 1 from J, leaving 4 bases between them. This clonotype occurred many times. The antigen is not known. Profiling of TCR beta VDJ combinations and CDR3 sequences used genomic DNA as template. MiXCR was run by TCRdb on the reads, yielding one entry per CDR3 protein. Among under 200,000 distinct CDR3 sequences listed, 48% were seen once. CD8+CD57+ cell expansion, shown by flow cytometry, had occurred in the patients selected for sequencing. Diagnosis of severe acquired aplastic anemia applied to all patients. Sampling of blood occurred while the patients had still received no therapy. Study observations and caveats: Roughly 31 CD8+ CDR3 sequences occurred in both the patients and the controls.

Sequences were obtained from sorted CD4+, CD8+, or CD8+CD57+ T cells (not recorded which) from PBMCs. This sequence was found in a human donor with aplastic anemia. The gene calls are TRBV5-8 and TRBJ2-2; no firm D call. CDR3 sequence reads: CASSLAQNTGELFF. The CDR3 coding sequence is TGTGCCAGCAGCTTGGCCCAGAACACCGGGGAGCTGTTTTTT.